The 26 T cell receptor beta chains below were found in one sample sequenced in a study of shared clonotypes between healthy human individuals. TCRdb keeps only in-frame clones here, not all; method: immunoSEQ multiplex PCR. Of about 1.5 million clones detected, roughly 96% appear once; the ten largest clones hold about 1%. The sample was naive CD4+ T cells sorted from blood. This sample's subset: CD45RA+ positively selected. Every receptor here comes from a young man in good health.

Here the CDR3 DNA reads TGCGCCAGCAGCTTGGTAGGAAGCAGGGTAGGTGGCACTGAAGCTTTCTTT. It encodes CASSLVGSRVGGTEAFF. The chain recombines TRBV5-1 with TRBJ1-1; D is perhaps TRBD1 (5 bases). Germline V gene lookup returns CDR1 SGHRS and CDR2 YFSETQ. This CDR3 contains 17 residues. Trimming took off 0 bases at V and 4 bases at J, with 19 bases between the two ends.

Regarding this clone: Other DNA sequences of this sample code for an identical CDR3. This sequence joins TRBV5-1 and TRBJ2-7; 14 bases agree with TRBD2. V shed 4 bases and J 3 bases; nucleotides not matched to a gene: 3. In germline, CDR1 is SGHRS, CDR2 YFSETQ. This CDR3 spans 15 amino acids. This CDR3 reads CASSLGTSGSYEQYF. The CDR3 region has the DNA TGCGCCAGCAGCCTGGGGACTAGCGGGAGCTACGAGCAGTACTTC.

The chain uses TRBV5-6 and TRBJ2-7, with TRBD1 matching 11 bases. J lost 5 bases, V lost 4 bases, and 20 bases had no gene match. Germline values: CDR1 SGHDT, CDR2 YYEEEE. CDR3 length equals 19 residues. The CDR3 loop reads CASSPKTWDRGKISDEQYF. DNA of the CDR3: TGTGCCAGCAGCCCAAAAACTTGGGACAGGGGGAAAATCTCGGACGAGCAGTACTTC.

The gene calls are TRBV7-3 and TRBJ2-7; tentatively, D is TRBD2 (5 bases). Germline-derived CDR1 and CDR2 are SGHTA and FQGTGA. Deletions cut 0 bases from V and 5 bases from J, with 11 bases between. This CDR3 is 14 amino acids long. CDR3 bases: TGTGCCAGCAGCTTAACTAGCGCCAGCGACGAGCAGTACTTC. Protein sequence: CASSLTSASDEQYF.

The rearrangement links TRBV6-1 to TRBJ1-5; 7 bases match TRBD1. CDR3 length: 13 residues. Germline V lookup: CDR1 MNHNS, CDR2 SASEGT. V was pared by 6 bases and J by 7 bases, with 6 bases of the junction left unmatched. DNA of the CDR3: TGTGCCAGCAGCACAGGGGTTACCCAGCCCCAGCATTTT. Its protein product is CASSTGVTQPQHF.

V usage is TRBV7-2 and J usage is TRBJ2-5, with 9 bases that match TRBD1. This CDR3 spans 15 amino acids. Germline V gene lookup returns CDR1 SGHTA and CDR2 FQGNSA. V shed 4 bases and J 4 bases; nucleotides not matched to a gene: 7. CDR3 in DNA: TGTGCCAGCAGCTCCCAACCGACAGGGGGAGAGACCCAGTACTTC. It yields the protein CASSSQPTGGETQYF.

This clone appeared once. The rearrangement uses TRBV28 and TRBJ2-5; D uncertain. Germline loops: CDR1 MDHEN, CDR2 SYDVKM. V lost 6 bases and J 2 bases, leaving 16 bases between the germline ends. The CDR3 sequence is 15 residues long. The DNA of the CDR3 is TGTGCCAGCAGCGCCGGCTCAGTGGGTCAAGAGACCCAGTACTTC. This translates into CASSAGSVGQETQYF. Full variable domain (missing parts from reference TRBV28 and TRBJ2-5): DVKVTQSSRYLVKRTGEKVFLECVQDMDHENMFWYRQDPGLGLRLIYFSYDVKMKEKGDIPEGYSVSREKKERFSLILESASTNQTSMYLCASSAGSVGQETQYFGPGTRLLVL.

This CDR3 reads CASSPVPGPERQFF. The CDR3 region has the DNA TGTGCCAGCAGCCCTGTACCGGGACCCGAAAGGCAGTTCTTC. The chain has TRBV5-6 and TRBJ2-1; either TRBD1 or TRBD2 may fit D (5 bases each). The CDR3 totals 14 residues. The germline gives CDR1 SGHDT, CDR2 YYEEEE. The V end lost 4 bases, the J end lost 12 bases, and 20 bases lay between the germline ends.

The V gene is TRBV6-5, the J gene TRBJ2-5, with D maybe TRBD1 (5 bases). This CDR3 has 14 residues. CDR1 is MNHEY, CDR2 SVGAGI, per germline. V lost 0 bases and J lost 4, with 9 bases in between. DNA for the CDR3: TGTGCCAGCAGTTACTCTGGGGCCCGAGAGACCCAGTACTTC. Amino acid sequence: CASSYSGARETQYF.

The chain joins TRBV9 to TRBJ2-1; 7 bases agree with TRBD2. The CDR3 totals 16 residues. With V trimmed by 0 bases and J by 4 bases, 7 bases remained unmatched. From germline, CDR1 is SGDLS and CDR2 YYNGEE. This CDR3 reads CASSVEVAGIYNEQFF. The CDR3 region has the DNA TGTGCCAGCAGCGTAGAAGTAGCGGGCATATACAATGAGCAGTTCTTC.

The chain carries TRBV5-5 and TRBJ2-7; perhaps D is TRBD1 or TRBD2 (5 bases each). Between the trimmed V and J ends, which lost 2 bases and 2 bases, there was a span of 11 bases. The CDR3 covers 14 residues. Per the germline V gene, CDR1 is SGHKS and CDR2 is YYEKEE (reference sequence). CDR3 region: CASSFGGRPYEQYF. The DNA for the CDR3 is TGTGCCAGCAGCTTTGGGGGACGACCCTACGAGCAGTACTTC.

This clone was picked up one time. The chain employs TRBV29-1 and TRBJ2-6; D unclear. Germline CDR1 reads SQVTM; CDR2 reads ANQGSEA. V was pared by 7 bases and J by 4 bases, with 11 bases between. CDR3 length: 13 residues. The CDR3 bases are TGCAGCGCTACCGGGCTCGGGGCCAACGTCCTGACTTTC. Translating it yields CSATGLGANVLTF.

The CDR3 nucleotides are TGTGCCAGCAGTTTTTCACAGGATAGCAATCAGCCCCAGCATTTT. Protein product: CASSFSQDSNQPQHF. The gene calls are TRBV27 and TRBJ1-5; D is perhaps TRBD1 (5 bases). Per the germline V gene, CDR1 is MNHEY and CDR2 is SMNVEV (reference sequence). V dropped 3 bases and J dropped 0 bases, with 9 bases sitting between them. CDR3 length equals 15 residues.

V is TRBV6-1 and J is TRBJ2-4; the D gene could be TRBD1 or TRBD2 (6 bases each). CDR1 and CDR2 from the germline V gene are MNHNS and SASEGT. V shed 6 bases and J shed 7 bases, with 16 bases lying between them. The CDR3 totals 14 residues. The chain's CDR3 is CASSNGGSANIQYF. CDR3 sequence (DNA): TGTGCCAGCAGCAACGGGGGCTCGGCGAACATTCAGTACTTC.

The chain joins TRBV10-1 to TRBJ2-1; 10 bases fit TRBD2. CDR1 is WNHNN, CDR2 SYGVQD, per germline (reference sequence). The CDR3 totals 15 residues. The V gene end was trimmed by 3 bases and the J gene end by 9 bases; junction bases not matched to a gene: 8. The CDR3 DNA reads TGCGCCAGCAGTGAAACTAGCGGGAAAAGCACTGAGCAGTTCTTC. As protein: CASSETSGKSTEQFF.

The J gene is TRBJ1-4, the V gene TRBV6-4; perhaps TRBD1 as D (6 bases). This CDR3 is 15 amino acids long. In germline, CDR1 is MRHNA, CDR2 SNTAGT. Trimming cost V 8 bases and J 8 bases, with 21 bases left between them. Here the CDR3 reads CASPQSEGDREKLFF. CDR3 nucleotide sequence: TGTGCCAGCCCCCAGTCGGAGGGGGATCGAGAAAAACTGTTTTTT.

The chain recombines TRBV28 with TRBJ1-3, with a tentative D call TRBD1 (6 bases). The germline V and J ends were trimmed by 3 bases and 3 bases, with 12 bases remaining between them. The CDR3 loop spans 15 amino acids. Looked up from germline, CDR1 is MDHEN and CDR2 is SYDVKM. CDR3 sequence: CASSLGGARGNTIYF. The CDR3 DNA follows: TGTGCCAGCAGTTTGGGGGGGGCGCGTGGAAACACCATATATTTT.

V is TRBV28 and J is TRBJ1-2; 8 bases fit TRBD1. CDR3 length: 19 residues. Germline V gene sequence: CDR1 MDHEN, CDR2 SYDVKM. After removal of 4 bases from V and 5 bases from J, the junction contained 21 bases not matched to a gene. The CDR3 sequence is CASSSRPVRGRGQMYGYTF. The CDR3 bases are TGTGCCAGCAGTTCCCGCCCCGTGCGCGGCAGGGGGCAGATGTATGGCTACACCTTC.

The J gene is TRBJ1-1, the V gene TRBV14, with unresolved D. Between the trimmed V and J ends, which lost 4 bases and 1 base, there was a span of 16 bases. Germline loops: CDR1 SGHDN, CDR2 FVKESK. The CDR3 loop spans 16 amino acids. The CDR3 loop is CASSPSLRAANTEAFF. In DNA, the CDR3 is TGTGCCAGCAGCCCAAGCCTGCGGGCCGCGAACACTGAAGCTTTCTTT.

The chain employs TRBV29-1 and TRBJ2-3; 9 bases map to TRBD1. The CDR3 has 14 residues. The germline V gene encodes CDR1 SQVTM and CDR2 ANQGSEA. Germline trimming cut 6 bases from V and 2 bases from J; bases unmatched to any gene: 6. The CDR3 loop is CSVNGQGNTDTQYF. DNA of the CDR3: TGCAGCGTGAATGGACAGGGGAACACAGATACGCAGTATTTT.

This clone came up a few times. This sample includes further DNA sequences coding for the same CDR3. The chain combines TRBV20-1 with TRBJ2-5, with D hard to call. The V end was cut by 6 bases, the J end by 4 bases, with 3 bases between. Germline V gives CDR1 DFQATT, CDR2 SNEGSKA (reference sequence). The CDR3 covers 9 residues. The CDR3: CSAAETQYF. CDR3 DNA: TGCAGTGCGGCAGAGACCCAGTACTTC.

The chain couples TRBV6-1 to TRBJ1-3; D unresolved. The V and J ends lost 4 bases and 1 base respectively, with 11 bases between them. The CDR3 loop spans 15 amino acids. Germline CDR1 reads MNHNS; CDR2 reads SASEGT. Here the CDR3 DNA reads TGTGCCAGCAGTGGATGGAGCAGGTCTGGAAACACCATATATTTT. Translation gives CASSGWSRSGNTIYF.

The gene calls are TRBV19 and TRBJ2-7, with D maybe TRBD1 (6 bases). The CDR3 has 15 residues. Germline CDR1 is LNHDA and CDR2 is SQIVND (reference sequence). The V end lost 5 bases, the J end lost 0 bases, and 14 bases lay between the germline ends. Here the CDR3 reads CASSPLQGSSYEQYF. CDR3 nucleotide sequence: TGTGCCAGTAGTCCATTACAGGGAAGCTCCTACGAGCAGTACTTC.

The chain links TRBV25-1 to TRBJ2-3, with a possible D match to TRBD1 (6 bases). Germline V lookup: CDR1 MGHDK, CDR2 SYGVNS. The V and J ends lost 8 bases and 4 bases respectively, with 16 bases between them. The CDR3 is made up of 14 amino acids. For the CDR3, the DNA is TGTGCCAGCCTCAGCTGGGGGCAGTCAGATACGCAGTATTTT. Protein sequence: CASLSWGQSDTQYF.

The CDR3 nucleotides read TGCGCCAGCAGCCAAGAATGGGTCACTGAAGCTTTCTTT. It is translated as CASSQEWVTEAFF. The chain employs TRBV4-3 and TRBJ1-1; the D is unclear. The CDR3 consists of 13 residues. The V end lost 0 bases, the J end lost 4 bases, and 6 bases lay between the germline ends. Per the germline V gene, CDR1 is LGHNA and CDR2 is YSLEER.

The chain couples TRBV5-1 to TRBJ2-3; 8 bases line up with TRBD2. Trimming took 1 base from V and 5 from J; bases not matched to a gene: 15. The CDR3 loop spans 18 amino acids. Per germline, CDR1 SGHRS and CDR2 YFSETQ. In DNA, the CDR3 is TGCGCCAGCAGCTTGTATGGGGGGCAAATAGCGGGAATAGATACGCAGTATTTT. Encoded protein: CASSLYGGQIAGIDTQYF.